This T cell receptor (beta chain) originates from a study of blood T cells in healthy people across ages. Study results and limitations: Bulk PBMC profiling left naive and antigen-experienced comparisons inconclusive. When set beside aged donors, long-lived donors presented more naive CD4+ cells and higher diversity. Among T cells, TCR beta diversity per million cells dropped roughly linearly as age rose.

Then a second PCR, running about 7 to 11 cycles, was carried out with a sample-barcoded 5' primer and a J-beta primer mix. Via MiXCR, TCRdb re-called the 5' RACE reads, giving one row per CDR3 protein. This table has 1.2 million to 1.5 million distinct CDR3 sequences, around 59% appearing once. This clonotype was seen more than once but under ten times. Its specificity is unknown. This receptor was taken from a man in his late teens or twenties in good health. Sequenced material: blood.

Written as DNA, the CDR3 is TGCAGTGCTAGAGATATCACCTCAACTACCGCCTTGTACTTC. Amino acid sequence: CSARDITSTTALYF. The genes are TRBV20-1 and TRBJ2-5; D gene ambiguous. The germline V gene has CDR1 DFQATT and CDR2 SNEGSKA (reference sequence). The CDR3 covers 14 residues. V lost 0 bases, J lost 13 bases, and 21 bases lay in between.